This TCR beta chain comes out of a study of PD-1 blockade in classical Hodgkin lymphoma. Every patient experienced relapse after autologous stem cell transplantation, and brentuximab vedotin exposure varied. Some clones are missing from TCRdb's copy, which holds only in-frame ones; the method was immunoSEQ multiplex PCR. This table holds about 110,000 clones, around 89% found once. The CDR3 has 17 amino acids. Germline V gene lookup returns CDR1 LNHDA and CDR2 SQIVND (reference sequence). Trimming removed 3 bases from V and 5 bases from J, with 23 bases in between. Specimen: peripheral blood mononuclear cells (PBMCs), collected before the second cycle of nivolumab. The chain carries TRBV19 and TRBJ2-7, with a possible D match to TRBD1 (7 bases). The clonotype comes from a human donor with classical Hodgkin lymphoma. DNA for the CDR3: TGTGCCAGTAGTATTCGGGCGGGACAGCCCTTTTCCCACGAGCAGTACTTC. Protein: CASSIRAGQPFSHEQYF.